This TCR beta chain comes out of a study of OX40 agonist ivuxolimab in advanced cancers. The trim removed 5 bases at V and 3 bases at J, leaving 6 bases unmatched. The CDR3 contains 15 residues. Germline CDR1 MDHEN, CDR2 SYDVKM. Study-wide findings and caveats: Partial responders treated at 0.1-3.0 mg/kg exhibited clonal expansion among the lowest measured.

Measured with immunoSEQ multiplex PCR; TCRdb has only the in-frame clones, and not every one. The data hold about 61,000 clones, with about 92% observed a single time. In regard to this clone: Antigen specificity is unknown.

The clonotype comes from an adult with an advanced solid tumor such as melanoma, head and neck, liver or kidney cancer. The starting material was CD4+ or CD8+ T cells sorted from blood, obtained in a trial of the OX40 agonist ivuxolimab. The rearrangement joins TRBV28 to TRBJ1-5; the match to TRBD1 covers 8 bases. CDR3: CASSLGTGFNQPQHF. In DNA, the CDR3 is TGTGCCAGCAGTCTCGGGACAGGTTTCAATCAGCCCCAGCATTTT.